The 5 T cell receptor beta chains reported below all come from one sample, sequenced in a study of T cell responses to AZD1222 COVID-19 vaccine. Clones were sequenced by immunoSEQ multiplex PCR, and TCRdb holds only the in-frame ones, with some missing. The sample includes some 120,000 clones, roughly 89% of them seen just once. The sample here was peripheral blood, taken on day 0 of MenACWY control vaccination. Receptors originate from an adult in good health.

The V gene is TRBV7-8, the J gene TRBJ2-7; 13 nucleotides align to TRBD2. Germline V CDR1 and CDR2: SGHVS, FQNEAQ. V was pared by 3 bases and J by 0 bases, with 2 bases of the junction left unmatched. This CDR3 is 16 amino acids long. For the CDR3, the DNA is TGTGCCAGCAGCTTGGGACTAGCGGGGAGCTCCTACGAGCAGTACTTC. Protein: CASSLGLAGSSYEQYF.

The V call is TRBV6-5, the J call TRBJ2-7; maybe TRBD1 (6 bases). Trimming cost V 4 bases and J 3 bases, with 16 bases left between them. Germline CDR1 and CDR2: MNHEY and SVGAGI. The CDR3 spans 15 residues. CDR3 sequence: CASSSPSRGLYEQYF. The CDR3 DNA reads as TGTGCCAGCAGTTCCCCCTCCAGGGGCCTCTACGAGCAGTACTTC.

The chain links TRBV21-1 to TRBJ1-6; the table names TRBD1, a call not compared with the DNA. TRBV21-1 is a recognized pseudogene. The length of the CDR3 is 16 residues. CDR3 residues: CASSKGRTGLNSPLHF. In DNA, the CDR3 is TGTGCCAGCAGCAAAGGTAGAACAGGGTTGAATTCACCCCTCCACTTT.

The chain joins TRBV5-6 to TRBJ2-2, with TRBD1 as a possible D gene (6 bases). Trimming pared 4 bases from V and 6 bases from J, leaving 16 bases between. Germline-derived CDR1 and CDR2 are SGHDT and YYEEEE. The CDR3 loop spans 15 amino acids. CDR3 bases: TGTGCCAGCAGCGGGGGTTACAGGGTTCCCGGGGAGCTGTTTTTT. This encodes CASSGGYRVPGELFF.

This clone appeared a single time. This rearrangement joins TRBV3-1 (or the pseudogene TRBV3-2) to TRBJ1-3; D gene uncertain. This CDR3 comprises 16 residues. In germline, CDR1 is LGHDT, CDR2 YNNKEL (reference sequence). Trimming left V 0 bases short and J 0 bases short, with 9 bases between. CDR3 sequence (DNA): TGTGCCAGCAGCCAAGAGGGAACAGACTCTGGAAACACCATATATTTT. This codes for CASSQEGTDSGNTIYF.